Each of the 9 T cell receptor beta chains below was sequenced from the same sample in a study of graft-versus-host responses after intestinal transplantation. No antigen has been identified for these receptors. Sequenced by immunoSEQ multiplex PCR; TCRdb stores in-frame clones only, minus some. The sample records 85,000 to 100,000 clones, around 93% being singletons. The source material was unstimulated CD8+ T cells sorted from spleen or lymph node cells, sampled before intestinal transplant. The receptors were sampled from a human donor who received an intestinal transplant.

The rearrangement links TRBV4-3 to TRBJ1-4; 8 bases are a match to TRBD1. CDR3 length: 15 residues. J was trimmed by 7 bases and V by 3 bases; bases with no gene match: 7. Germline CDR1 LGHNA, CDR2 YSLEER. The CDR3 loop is CASSQYQGAGEKLFF. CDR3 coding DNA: TGCGCCAGCAGCCAGTATCAGGGGGCTGGTGAAAAACTGTTTTTT.

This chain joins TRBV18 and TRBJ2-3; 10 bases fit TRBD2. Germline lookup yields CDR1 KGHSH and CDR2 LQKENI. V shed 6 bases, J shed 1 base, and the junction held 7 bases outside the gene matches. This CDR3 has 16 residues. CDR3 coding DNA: TGTGCCAGCTCCTTAGCGGGGGGCCCCGGCACAGATACGCAGTATTTT. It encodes CASSLAGGPGTDTQYF.

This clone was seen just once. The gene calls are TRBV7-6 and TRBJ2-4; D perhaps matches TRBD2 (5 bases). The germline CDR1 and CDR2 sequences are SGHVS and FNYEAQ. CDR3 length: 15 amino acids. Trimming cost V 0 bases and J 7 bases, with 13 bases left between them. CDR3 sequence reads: CASSLAPGPGNIQYF. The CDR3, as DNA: TGTGCCAGCAGCTTAGCGCCGGGTCCGGGGAACATTCAGTACTTC.

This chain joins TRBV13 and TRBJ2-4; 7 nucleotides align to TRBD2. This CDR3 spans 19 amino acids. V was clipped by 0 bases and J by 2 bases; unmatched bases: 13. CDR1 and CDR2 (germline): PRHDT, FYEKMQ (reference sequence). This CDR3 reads CASSLGLAAADLSKNIQYF. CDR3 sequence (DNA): TGTGCCAGCAGCTTAGGCCTAGCGGCGGCCGACCTCTCCAAAAACATTCAGTACTTC.

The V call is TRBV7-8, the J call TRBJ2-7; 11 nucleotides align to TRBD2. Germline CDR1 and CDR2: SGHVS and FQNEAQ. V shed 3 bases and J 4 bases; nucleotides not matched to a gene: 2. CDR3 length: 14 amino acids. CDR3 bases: TGTGCCAGCAGCTTTGCTAGCGGGGGGTACGAGCAGTACTTC. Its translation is CASSFASGGYEQYF.

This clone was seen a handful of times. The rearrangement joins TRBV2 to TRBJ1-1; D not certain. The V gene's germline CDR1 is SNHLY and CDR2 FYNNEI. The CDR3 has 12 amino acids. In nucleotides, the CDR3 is TGTGGTACCCTGGGCATGAACACTGAAGCTTTCTTT. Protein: CGTLGMNTEAFF.

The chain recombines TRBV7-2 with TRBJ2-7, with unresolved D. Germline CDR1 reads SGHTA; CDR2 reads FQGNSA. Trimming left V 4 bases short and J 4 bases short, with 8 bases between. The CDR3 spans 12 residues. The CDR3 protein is CASSSSVYEQYF. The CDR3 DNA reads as TGTGCCAGCAGCTCCAGTGTATACGAGCAGTACTTC.

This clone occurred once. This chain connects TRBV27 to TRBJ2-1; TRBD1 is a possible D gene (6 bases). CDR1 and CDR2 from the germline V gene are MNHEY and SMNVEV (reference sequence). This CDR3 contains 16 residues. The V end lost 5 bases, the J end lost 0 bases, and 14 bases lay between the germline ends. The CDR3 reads CASSTDSLSSYNEQFF. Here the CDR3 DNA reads TGTGCCAGCAGTACGGACAGCCTAAGCTCCTACAATGAGCAGTTCTTC.

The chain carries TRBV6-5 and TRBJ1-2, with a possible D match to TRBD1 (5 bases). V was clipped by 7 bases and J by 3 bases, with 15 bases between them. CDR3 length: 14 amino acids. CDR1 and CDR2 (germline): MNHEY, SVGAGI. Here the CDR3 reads CASIFRGTYYGYTF. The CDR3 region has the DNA TGTGCCAGCATATTTCGGGGGACTTACTATGGCTACACCTTC.